The 26 T cell receptor beta chains listed next were all sequenced from one sample in a study of Ad26.COV2.S vaccination and SARS-CoV-2 variants. Sequencing used immunoSEQ multiplex PCR; TCRdb keeps in-frame clones, though not all of them. The sample has under 500,000 clones, about 90% seen once; the top ten hold more than 1.5%. Documented treatment: 15 to 20 received Ad26.COV2.S at low or high dose, single or two shots; about 5 received placebo; per-sample allocation not given. Specimens were obtained on day 63 following the first vaccine or placebo injection. The sample in question was peripheral blood, obtained in a trial of Ad26.COV2.S vaccine versus placebo. The receptors shown here come from a person aged 18-65 years who received the Ad26.COV2.S COVID-19 vaccine or a placebo.

The rearrangement links TRBV21-1 to TRBJ2-7; the table's D call, TRBD1, has no DNA check behind it. TRBV21-1 is assigned pseudogene status. The CDR3 has 16 amino acids. The CDR3 is CASARLRDRGSCEQYF. The CDR3 DNA is TGTGCCAGCGCCCGACTCCGGGACAGGGGGTCGTGCGAGCAGTACTTC.

This clone was recorded only once. The genes are TRBV7-2 and TRBJ1-4; D is unclear. Germline CDR1 and CDR2: SGHTA and FQGNSA. The CDR3 has 12 residues. The germline V and J ends were trimmed by 6 bases and 7 bases, with 9 bases remaining between them. CDR3 amino acids: CASSWIGEKLFF. The CDR3 nucleotides read TGTGCCAGCAGTTGGATCGGTGAAAAACTGTTTTTT. Filled out from reference TRBV7-2 and TRBJ1-4, the complete variable domain reads GAGVSQSPSNKVTEKGKDVELRCDPISGHTALYWYRQSLGQGLEFLIYFQGNSAPDKSGLPSDRFSAERTGGSVSTLTIQRTQQEDSAVYLCASSWIGEKLFFGSGTQLSVL.

This chain connects TRBV2 to TRBJ2-5, with 12 bases identical to TRBD2. V dropped 7 bases and J dropped 3; count of bases not matched to a gene: 15. This CDR3 contains 18 residues. CDR1 is SNHLY and CDR2 is FYNNEI in the germline V gene. CDR3 residues: CASTELAGGQRAEETQYF. The DNA of the CDR3 is TGTGCCAGCACCGAACTAGCGGGGGGCCAAAGAGCCGAAGAGACCCAGTACTTC.

The CDR3 reads CASSFMGRTNYGYTF. CDR3 DNA: TGTGCCAGCAGCTTTATGGGACGGACTAACTATGGCTACACCTTC. The V gene is TRBV13, the J gene TRBJ1-2; a weak D match, TRBD1 (5 bases). V was clipped by 3 bases and J by 0 bases, with 11 bases between them. Germline V gives CDR1 PRHDT, CDR2 FYEKMQ (reference sequence). This CDR3 has 15 residues.

The V call is TRBV6-4, the J call TRBJ2-1, with D maybe TRBD2 (6 bases). Trimming stripped 2 bases from V and 2 bases from J, with 13 bases between. CDR1 and CDR2 from the germline V gene are MRHNA and SNTAGT. This CDR3 has 16 amino acids. The CDR3 region has the DNA TGTGCCAGCAGTGACATCTTCGGGGGACCCTACAATGAGCAGTTCTTC. Translating it yields CASSDIFGGPYNEQFF.

J is TRBJ2-7 and V is TRBV7-9; D possibly matches TRBD1 or TRBD2 (5 bases each). V lost 4 bases, J lost 6 bases, and 22 bases lay in between. The CDR3 spans 16 residues. In germline, CDR1 is SEHNR, CDR2 FQNEAQ (reference sequence). Here the CDR3 DNA reads TGTGCCAGCAGCTCGACAGCTGGAGGCATCTGGGGCGAGCAGTACTTC. Translating gives CASSSTAGGIWGEQYF.

The V gene is TRBV6-2 or TRBV6-3, the J gene TRBJ2-5; the match to TRBD2 covers 9 bases. Germline V gene data show CDR1 as MNHEY and CDR2 as SVGEGT. CDR3 length: 18 amino acids. V was pared by 1 base and J by 0 bases, with 9 bases of the junction left unmatched. The CDR3 is CASSYLAGGPLDQETQYF. CDR3 in DNA: TGTGCCAGCAGTTACTTGGCGGGGGGGCCACTGGACCAAGAGACCCAGTACTTC.

This rearrangement joins TRBV2 to TRBJ2-2; a weak D match, TRBD2 (6 bases). Looked up from germline, CDR1 is SNHLY and CDR2 is FYNNEI. The ends were cut back, 9 bases at V and 4 bases at J, with 15 bases in the middle. This CDR3 is built from 14 residues. The CDR3 DNA reads as TGTGCCAGGTTAGCGGATGCGGCCACCGGGGAGCTGTTTTTT. Translated, it gives CARLADAATGELFF.

V is TRBV9 and J is TRBJ2-3, with TRBD2 matching over 10 bases. The CDR3 length is 16 residues. Germline lookup yields CDR1 SGDLS and CDR2 YYNGEE. The trim removed 0 bases at V and 5 bases at J, leaving 6 bases unmatched. The CDR3 loop reads CASSVVSGGPGDTQYF. CDR3 sequence (DNA): TGTGCCAGCAGCGTAGTTAGCGGGGGGCCGGGAGATACGCAGTATTTT.

The chain carries TRBV27 and TRBJ1-2; 7 bases agree with TRBD1. Trimming at V came to 5 bases and at J to 4 bases, leaving 7 bases not matched to a gene. Germline V gene lookup returns CDR1 MNHEY and CDR2 SMNVEV (reference sequence). CDR3 size: 14 residues. The CDR3 sequence: CASSLRQGLYGYTF. For the CDR3, the DNA is TGTGCCAGCAGTCTCCGACAGGGTCTCTATGGCTACACCTTC.

The chain links TRBV14 to TRBJ1-6, with D unclear. Germline V gene lookup returns CDR1 SGHDN and CDR2 FVKESK. This CDR3 spans 15 amino acids. Trimming shortened V by 1 base and J by 10 bases, and 14 bases separated the two germline ends. CDR3 amino acids: CASSQGTWSRSPLHF. Here the CDR3 DNA reads TGTGCCAGCAGCCAAGGGACGTGGAGTCGGTCACCCCTCCACTTT.

The chain has TRBV6-5 and TRBJ1-4; D not resolved. This CDR3 spans 13 amino acids. Germline assignment: CDR1 MNHEY and CDR2 SVGAGI. The V gene lost 7 bases and the J gene lost 8 bases, with 14 bases spanning the gap. The CDR3 sequence is CASNRAGTEKLFF. The DNA for the CDR3 is TGTGCCAGCAACCGTGCAGGTACCGAAAAACTGTTTTTT.

The chain combines TRBV4-1 with TRBJ2-5, with 11 nucleotides matching TRBD1. Germline CDR1 is MGHRA and CDR2 is YSYEKL. CDR3 size: 15 residues. Trimming cost V 3 bases and J 2 bases; bases outside gene matches: 2. CDR3 residues: CASSQGQGGQETQYF. CDR3 bases: TGCGCCAGCAGCCAGGGACAGGGGGGACAAGAGACCCAGTACTTC.

This clone was counted once. V gene TRBV9 combines with J gene TRBJ2-7; TRBD2 matches 9 bases. Germline V CDR1 and CDR2: SGDLS, YYNGEE. V lost 0 bases to trimming and J lost 1 base; unmatched junction nucleotides: 5. The CDR3 runs to 16 residues. CDR3 in amino acids: CASSVEAGGISYEQYF. The CDR3 DNA reads as TGTGCCAGCAGCGTAGAGGCGGGGGGGATTTCCTACGAGCAGTACTTC.

The rearrangement links TRBV29-1 to TRBJ2-7, with D unresolved. CDR3 size: 15 residues. Trimming cost V 0 bases and J 6 bases, with 18 bases left between them. Looked up from germline, CDR1 is SQVTM and CDR2 is ANQGSEA. This CDR3 is CSVEDGLGPPLEQYF. In nucleotides, the CDR3 is TGCAGCGTTGAAGATGGGCTAGGCCCCCCCCTCGAGCAGTACTTC.

This chain uses TRBV21-1 with TRBJ1-5. TRBV21-1 is labeled a pseudogene. This CDR3 spans 13 amino acids. CDR3: CASSIREAQPQHF. The CDR3 DNA reads as TGTGCCAGCAGCATCAGGGAGGCACAGCCCCAGCATTTT.

CDR3 residues: CASTPGQNTDTQYF. CDR3 DNA sequence: TGTGCCAGCACCCCGGGCCAAAACACAGATACGCAGTATTTT. The V gene is TRBV2, the J gene TRBJ2-3; no firm D call. The CDR3 spans 14 residues. CDR1 is SNHLY, CDR2 FYNNEI, per germline. The V gene lost 7 bases and the J gene lost 2 bases, with 13 bases spanning the gap.

The V gene is TRBV11-2, the J gene TRBJ1-1, with D tentatively TRBD1 (5 bases). The V end lost 5 bases, the J end lost 5 bases, and 21 bases lay between the germline ends. CDR3 length equals 16 residues. Germline CDR1 SGHAT, CDR2 FQNNGV. CDR3 sequence reads: CASSRAWGLLRTEAFF. The CDR3, as DNA: TGTGCCAGCAGCCGCGCCTGGGGGTTGTTAAGGACTGAAGCTTTCTTT.

Only one count was recorded for this clone. The V and J genes are TRBV6-2 or TRBV6-3 and TRBJ2-7; 11 bases line up with TRBD1. This CDR3 spans 14 amino acids. J was trimmed by 5 bases and V by 2 bases; bases with no gene match: 2. The V gene's germline CDR1 is MNHEY and CDR2 SVGEGT. The CDR3 here is CASSYGQGANEQYF. The CDR3 DNA reads as TGTGCCAGCAGTTACGGACAGGGGGCCAACGAGCAGTACTTC.

This clone has a single count. The CDR3 protein is CASSTQGAVRGYTF. DNA of the CDR3: TGTGCCAGCAGTACACAGGGGGCTGTAAGGGGCTACACCTTC. The chain combines TRBV25-1 with TRBJ1-2, with TRBD1 identical over 9 bases. This CDR3 spans 14 amino acids. Trimming removed 5 bases from V and 8 bases from J; junction bases left unmatched: 9. Germline values: CDR1 MGHDK, CDR2 SYGVNS.

This clone was recorded only once. Here the CDR3 DNA reads TGTGCCTGGAGTCGAGCGGGCATCTACAATGAGCAGTTCTTC. It specifies CAWSRAGIYNEQFF. This rearrangement joins TRBV30 to TRBJ2-1; D perhaps matches TRBD2 (6 bases). The V end lost 2 bases, the J end lost 3 bases, and 11 bases lay between the germline ends. This CDR3 is built from 14 residues. CDR1 is GTSNPN, CDR2 SVGIG, per germline (reference sequence).

The V call is TRBV10-1, the J call TRBJ1-4; D is possibly TRBD1 (6 bases). V lost 6 bases and J 5 bases, leaving 10 bases between the germline ends. CDR1 is WNHNN, CDR2 SYGVQD, per germline (reference sequence). The CDR3 sequence is 13 residues long. CDR3 DNA sequence: TGCGCCAGCAGCTCTGGGACAAATGAAAAACTGTTTTTT. Translation gives CASSSGTNEKLFF.

V is TRBV9 and J is TRBJ2-2; 10 nucleotides agree with TRBD2. CDR1 is SGDLS and CDR2 is YYNGEE in the germline V gene. The CDR3 sequence is 16 residues long. With V trimmed by 4 bases and J by 6 bases, 9 bases remained unmatched. DNA of the CDR3: TGTGCCAGCAGCTTACAGCGGGGGGGCCTTGCCGGGGAGCTGTTTTTT. Protein sequence: CASSLQRGGLAGELFF.

This chain joins TRBV4-1 and TRBJ2-7; 8 bases align to TRBD2. The CDR3 totals 15 residues. From germline, CDR1 is MGHRA and CDR2 YSYEKL. With 4 bases clipped from V and 7 bases from J, the junction kept 12 bases outside the gene matches. The CDR3 sequence is CASSLRGGGPEEQYF. The CDR3 DNA is TGCGCCAGCAGCCTCCGCGGCGGGGGGCCTGAAGAGCAGTACTTC.

The V call is TRBV18, the J call TRBJ2-3; D possibly matches TRBD1 or TRBD2 (5 bases each). Trimming removed 6 bases at V and 1 base at J, with 17 bases between. The germline gives CDR1 KGHSH, CDR2 LQKENI. This CDR3 region has 16 residues. The CDR3 is CASSWGPATGTDTQYF. The CDR3 coding sequence is TGTGCCAGCTCGTGGGGACCCGCGACCGGCACAGATACGCAGTATTTT. The variable domain in full, completed from reference TRBV18 and TRBJ2-3, reads NAGVMQNPRHLVRRRGQEARLRCSPMKGHSHVYWYRQLPEEGLKFMVYLQKENIIDESGMPKERFSAEFPKEGPSILRIQQVVRGDSAAYFCASSWGPATGTDTQYFGPGTRLTVL.

The genes are TRBV19 and TRBJ1-5, with D tentatively TRBD1 (5 bases). V shed 4 bases and J shed 4 bases, with 11 bases lying between them. The V gene's germline CDR1 is LNHDA and CDR2 SQIVND (reference sequence). The CDR3 extends over 14 amino acids. This chain's CDR3 is CASSKGLMNQPQHF. The CDR3 DNA follows: TGTGCCAGTAGTAAGGGACTGATGAATCAGCCCCAGCATTTT.